This T cell receptor beta chain is drawn from a study of T cell changes during pregnancy in multiple sclerosis. The germline CDR1 and CDR2 sequences are SGHKS and YYEKEE (reference sequence). The CDR3 is made up of 12 amino acids. V was clipped by 5 bases and J by 3 bases, with 9 bases between them. Generated by immunoSEQ multiplex PCR, the TCRdb table keeps only in-frame clones and is missing some. Among tens of thousands of clones listed, under 95% were seen once. The V and J genes are TRBV5-5 and TRBJ2-7, with unresolved D. The clonotype was recovered from a female donor with multiple sclerosis, enrolled in a pregnancy study. The sequenced sample was CD8+ T cells from peripheral blood mononuclear cells, obtained in the second trimester of pregnancy. The DNA for the CDR3 is TGTGCCAGCAGTCCTACGGGCTACGAGCAGTACTTC. Translating gives CASSPTGYEQYF. The full variable domain, in which reference TRBV5-5 and TRBJ2-7 provide the parts outside the CDR3, is DAGVTQSPTHLIKTRGQQVTLRCSPISGHKSVSWYQQVLGQGPQFIFQYYEKEERGRGNFPDRFSARQFPNYSSELNVNALLLGDSALYLCASSPTGYEQYFGPGTRLTVT.